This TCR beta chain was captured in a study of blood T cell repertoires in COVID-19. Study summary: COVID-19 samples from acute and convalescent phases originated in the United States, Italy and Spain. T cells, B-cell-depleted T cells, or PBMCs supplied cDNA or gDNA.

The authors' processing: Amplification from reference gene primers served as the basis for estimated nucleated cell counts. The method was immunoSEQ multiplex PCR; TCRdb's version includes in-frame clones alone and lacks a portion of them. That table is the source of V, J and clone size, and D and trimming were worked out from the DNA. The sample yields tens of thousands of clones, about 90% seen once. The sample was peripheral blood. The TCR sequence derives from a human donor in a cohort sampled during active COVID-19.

The CDR3 DNA sequence: TGTGCCAGCAGCTTGCCAGGCTCTTCCTATGGCTACACCTTC. Translating gives CASSLPGSSYGYTF. The chain joins TRBV5-4 to TRBJ1-2, with D unclear. Germline V gene sequence: CDR1 SGHNT, CDR2 YYREEE (reference sequence). V gave up 1 base and J gave up 4 bases, with 11 bases separating them. The CDR3 spans 14 residues.